This T cell receptor (beta chain) was captured in a study of T-cell reconstitution after alpha-beta-depleted transplantation in children. The CDR3 totals 12 residues. Germline trimming cut 4 bases from V and 3 bases from J; bases unmatched to any gene: 3. Germline values: CDR1 SQVTM, CDR2 ANQGSEA. Preparing the TCRbeta library involved the use of unique molecular identifiers. TCRdb analysed the PCR reads with MiXCR anew, one entry per CDR3 protein. The sample lists 230,000 or so distinct CDR3 sequences, around 12% occurring once. This clonotype was detected many times. The clonotype originates from a human donor who donated a stem cell graft to a child with acute lymphoblastic leukemia. This chain joins TRBV29-1 and TRBJ2-7, with 7 bases that match TRBD2. The sequencing here drew on PBMCs from the stem cell graft donor, taken from the stem cell graft. CDR3 protein: CSVGASGYEQYF. CDR3 nucleotide sequence: TGCAGCGTTGGGGCTAGCGGCTACGAGCAGTACTTC.